This T cell receptor (beta chain) was documented in a study of blood T cell repertoires in COVID-19 (dated by TCRdb to 2019 to 2021). About the investigation overall: The collaborator samples originated in the United States, Italy and Spain and spanned the acute and convalescent phases of COVID-19. The material from the prospective study consisted of cDNA or gDNA derived from T cells, B-cell-depleted T cells, or PBMCs. Deeply sampled blood TCRbeta repertoires from subjects exposed to, actively infected with, or recovered from COVID-19 were included in the dataset. The repertoires were released in a freely available public database meant as a resource for research on the immune response to SARS-CoV-2. The samples were drawn from the first 160 participants of the ongoing ImmuneRACE study and from 1,254 subjects provided by 6 global collaborators. The sample metadata nearly always contained a de-identified subject ID, COVID-19 status, age in years and sex. HLA class I and class II types, where available, came from metadata supplied by the sample provider rather than from assay-based typing.

Collaborating institutions collected whole blood in K2EDTA tubes following their own protocols. For TCRbeta analysis, collaborator samples were shipped as frozen whole blood, as isolated PBMCs, or as DNA extracted from either sample type. This clone has a single count. The antigen this receptor binds is unknown. Within one base of it there is no much larger clone, and no base qualities were kept. The identical CDR3 is also encoded by other nucleotide sequences in the sample. Based on the germline V gene, the CDR1 and CDR2 sequences are SGHDT and YYEEEE. V and J are trimmed by 2 bases and 1 base, and the gene matches miss 1 base of the junction. Counted from cysteine to phenylalanine, this CDR3 has 14 amino acids. The only DNA kept is the CDR3, 42 bases in frame from the first base. TCRbeta CDR3 regions were amplified from genomic DNA using the immunoSEQ Assay, a bias-controlled multiplex PCR. The study's own analysis went as follows. The number of nucleated cells in each sample was estimated by amplification of reference gene primers within the assay. To quantify the absolute abundance of each unique TCRbeta CDR3 rearrangement, sequence reads were collapsed and filtered. Productive Simpson clonality was computed per sample as the square root of Simpson's diversity index over productive rearrangements. TCRdb retrieved this table from immuneACCESS and kept in-frame rearrangements only. Not all clones are present; in checked studies, unresolved V genes account for under half, and no reason is known for the remainder. V, J and clone size are taken as reported in that table, and D and trimming were inferred from the DNA itself. The sample table holds about 98,000 clones, of which roughly nine tenths were seen once. The top ten constitute about 4.5% of the sample.

Broader findings and caveats from the paper: The quantity of clinical and demographic metadata differed by source and by participant and was supplied without curation.

The sequence joins TRBV5-6 to TRBJ2-7, and 9 junction bases match TRBD1. This clonotype was sampled from a man in his 70s with acute or convalescent COVID-19. Specimen: peripheral blood. The sequenced DNA: TGTGCCAGCAGCTTCGGACAGGGGTCCTACGAGCAGTACTTC. Its protein reads: CASSFGQGSYEQYF.